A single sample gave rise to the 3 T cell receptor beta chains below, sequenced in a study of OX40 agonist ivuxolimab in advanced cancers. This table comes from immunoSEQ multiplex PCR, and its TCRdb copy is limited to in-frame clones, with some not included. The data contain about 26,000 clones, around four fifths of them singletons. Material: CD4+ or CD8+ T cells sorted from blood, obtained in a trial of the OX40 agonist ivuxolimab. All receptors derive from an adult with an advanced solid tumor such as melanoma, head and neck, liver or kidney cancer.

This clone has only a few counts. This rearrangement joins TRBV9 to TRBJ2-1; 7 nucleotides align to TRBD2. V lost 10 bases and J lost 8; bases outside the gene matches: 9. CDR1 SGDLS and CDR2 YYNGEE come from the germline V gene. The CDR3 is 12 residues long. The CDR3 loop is CASRGLGDEQFF. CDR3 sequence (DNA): TGTGCCTCACGAGGACTAGGTGATGAGCAGTTCTTC.

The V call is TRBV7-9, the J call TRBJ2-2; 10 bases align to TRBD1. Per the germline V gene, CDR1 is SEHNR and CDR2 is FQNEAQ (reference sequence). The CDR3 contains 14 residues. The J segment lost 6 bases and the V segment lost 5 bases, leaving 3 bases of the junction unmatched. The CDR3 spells CASSGDRGPGELFF. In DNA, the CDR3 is TGTGCCAGCAGCGGAGACAGGGGGCCCGGGGAGCTGTTTTTT.

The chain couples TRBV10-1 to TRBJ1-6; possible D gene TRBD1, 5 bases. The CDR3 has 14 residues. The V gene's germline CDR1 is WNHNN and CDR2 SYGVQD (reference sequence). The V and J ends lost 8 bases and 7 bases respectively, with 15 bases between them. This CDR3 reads CASAPGDENSPLHF. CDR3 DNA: TGCGCCAGCGCCCCGGGGGACGAGAATTCACCCCTCCACTTT.